This T cell receptor beta chain was sequenced during a study of blood T cell repertoires in COVID-19. Germline-derived CDR1 and CDR2 are SGDLS and YYNGEE. V lost 2 bases, J lost 6 bases, and 17 bases lay in between. The CDR3 totals 15 residues. This table comes from immunoSEQ multiplex PCR, and its TCRdb copy is limited to in-frame clones, with some not included. Of roughly 250,000 clones in the sample, about 85% were seen once. This clonotype was sampled from a woman aged 25 to 39 with acute COVID-19. The material sequenced was PBMCs or T cells enriched from blood (not recorded which). The genes are TRBV9 and TRBJ1-2; D call uncertain. The DNA for the CDR3 is TGTGCCAGCAGCGTGAGTGTGGCGGCCAAAAATGGCTACACCTTC. This gives the protein CASSVSVAAKNGYTF.